This T cell receptor beta chain was captured in a study of T cells in Graves' hyperthyroidism and ophthalmopathy. Overall study: Peripheral blood was drawn at first diagnosis, prior to all treatment. Findings of the study overall: Most clonotypes that expanded in the thyroid above 0.001 also showed up in blood.

The source material, RNA transcripts, was used to amplify TCR beta CDR3 regions. An initial round of RT-PCR targeting the TCR CDR3 relied on the HTBI primer set. TCRdb re-called the multiplex PCR reads with MiXCR, one entry per CDR3 protein. This table has hundreds of thousands of distinct CDR3 sequences, less than 15% appearing once. This sample holds PBMCs from approximately 10 ml fresh peripheral blood. There are a few counts of this clonotype. Its antigen remains unidentified. The CDR3 has 19 residues. J lost 0 bases, V lost 6 bases, and 12 bases had no gene match. CDR1 and CDR2 from the germline V gene are MDHEN and SYDVKM.

This clonotype was sampled from a woman between 18 and 29 years old with Graves' hyperthyroidism. The chain employs TRBV28 and TRBJ2-1, with TRBD2 identical over 12 bases. Sequenced material: blood. Here the CDR3 reads CASSLGASGGGSSYNEQFF. DNA of the CDR3: TGTGCCAGCAGCTTGGGGGCTAGCGGGGGGGGGAGCTCCTACAATGAGCAGTTCTTC.